This TCR beta chain derives from a study of Ad26.COV2.S vaccination and SARS-CoV-2 variants. Measured with immunoSEQ multiplex PCR; TCRdb has only the in-frame clones, and not every one. The profile shows roughly 300,000 clones, 65% to 90% of them singletons. J lost 4 bases, V lost 3 bases, and 0 bases had no gene match. Germline loops: CDR1 SQVTM, CDR2 ANQGSEA. This CDR3 has 13 amino acids. Indicated treatment: around 19 received Ad26.COV2.S at low or high dose, single or two shots; five or six received placebo; per-sample allocation not given. Sample collection was performed on day 63 after the first vaccine or placebo injection.

The sequences come from peripheral blood, collected in a trial of Ad26.COV2.S vaccine versus placebo. The rearrangement links TRBV29-1 to TRBJ2-1, with 10 bases aligning to TRBD1. The clonotype comes from a person aged 18-65 years who received the Ad26.COV2.S COVID-19 vaccine or a placebo. The CDR3 loop reads CSVEGQGYNEQFF. CDR3 nucleotides: TGCAGCGTTGAGGGACAGGGGTACAATGAGCAGTTCTTC.